What follows are 2 T cell receptor beta chains derived from one specimen sequenced in a study of blood T cell repertoires in COVID-19. Sequencing used immunoSEQ multiplex PCR; TCRdb keeps in-frame clones, though not all of them. The data hold 250,000 or so clones, with approximately 86% observed a single time. Sequenced sample: peripheral blood. The receptors stem from a man aged 25 to 45 with active or convalescent COVID-19.

The chain joins TRBV6-5 to TRBJ1-1; possible D gene TRBD1, 6 bases. In germline, CDR1 is MNHEY, CDR2 SVGAGI. With 6 bases removed from V and 3 bases from J, the gap between germline ends came to 8 bases. The CDR3 loop spans 12 amino acids. The CDR3 is CASRDRHTEAFF. The CDR3 bases are TGTGCCAGCAGAGACAGGCACACTGAAGCTTTCTTT.

The chain is built from TRBV4-1 and TRBJ1-5; D remains unclear. CDR3 length: 14 amino acids. The V end lost 1 base, the J end lost 11 bases, and 15 bases lay between the germline ends. Looked up from germline, CDR1 is MGHRA and CDR2 is YSYEKL. The CDR3 reads CASSQVGWRPTQHF. CDR3 nucleotides: TGCGCCAGCAGCCAAGTGGGCTGGCGACCGACCCAGCATTTT.